This T cell receptor beta chain was documented in a study of shared clonotypes between healthy human individuals. TCRdb's copy holds only in-frame clones and misses some; the assay was immunoSEQ multiplex PCR. The table shows approximately 980,000 clones, with 76% occurring only once. The CDR3 sequence is 12 residues long. Germline lookup yields CDR1 LNHDA and CDR2 SQIVND (reference sequence). Deletions cut 3 bases from V and 0 bases from J, with 0 bases between. About this clone itself: Additional DNA sequences in this sample encode the identical CDR3.

The sequence derives from a man aged 18-30 years in good health. V is TRBV19 and J is TRBJ1-3, with D uncertain. The sample was memory CD4+ T cells sorted from blood. The subset was: CD45RA-negative fraction. The CDR3 is CASSISGNTIYF. CDR3 sequence (DNA): TGTGCCAGTAGTATCTCTGGAAACACCATATATTTT.